Shown below are 23 T cell receptor beta chains from a single sample sequenced in a study of cytomegalovirus exposure and HLA in healthy donors. PCR used 60 Vbeta primers and 13 Jbeta primers. Clones were read by immunoSEQ multiplex PCR, and TCRdb kept only the in-frame ones, dropping some. The sample has 90,000 to 110,000 clones, under 85% seen once. The sequencing sample was made of PBMCs. These receptors came from a man aged 30 to 39 in good health and CMV-seronegative.

In the case of this clone: The same CDR3 is also encoded by other DNA sequences in this sample. The V and J genes are TRBV5-1 and TRBJ2-7, with 9 bases lining up with TRBD1. This CDR3 region has 14 residues. V lost 0 bases and J lost 4; bases outside the gene matches: 2. Germline lookup yields CDR1 SGHRS and CDR2 YFSETQ. CDR3 sequence reads: CASSLGQGGYEQYF. The DNA for the CDR3 is TGCGCCAGCAGCTTGGGACAGGGGGGTTACGAGCAGTACTTC.

This sequence joins TRBV30 and TRBJ1-6, with TRBD1 matching 9 bases. CDR3 length equals 15 residues. Per the germline V gene, CDR1 is GTSNPN and CDR2 is SVGIG (reference sequence). V shed 8 bases and J 7 bases; nucleotides not matched to a gene: 12. CDR3 in DNA: TGTGCCGGATCTAAAACAGGGGGCTCCAATTCACCCCTCCACTTT. Translation gives CAGSKTGGSNSPLHF. Supplemented by reference TRBV30 and TRBJ1-6, the full variable domain reads SQTIHQWPATLVQPVGSPLSLECTVEGTSNPNLYWYRQAAGRGLQLLFYSVGIGQISSEVPQNLSASRPQDRQFILSSKKLLLSDSGFYLCAGSKTGGSNSPLHFGNGTRLTVT.

The chain links TRBV7-9 to TRBJ2-3; the match to TRBD2 covers 7 bases. The CDR3 is 15 amino acids. Looked up from germline, CDR1 is SEHNR and CDR2 is FQNEAQ (reference sequence). The V segment lost 3 bases and the J segment 1 base; nucleotides outside the gene matches: 4. The CDR3 region is CASSFSGEGTDTQYF. In nucleotides, the CDR3 is TGTGCCAGCAGCTTCAGCGGGGAAGGCACAGATACGCAGTATTTT.

This clone is a singleton in its sample. This chain joins TRBV5-1 and TRBJ1-1, with 7 bases aligning to TRBD1. Trimming removed 0 bases from V and 3 bases from J; junction bases left unmatched: 2. The CDR3 length is 14 residues. Germline values: CDR1 SGHRS, CDR2 YFSETQ. The DNA of the CDR3 is TGCGCCAGCAGCTTGGTTACAGGGGACACTGAAGCTTTCTTT. It specifies CASSLVTGDTEAFF.

A few counts support this clone. This chain uses TRBV6-5 with TRBJ1-1; perhaps TRBD1 as D (5 bases). Per germline, CDR1 MNHEY and CDR2 SVGAGI. V lost 0 bases to trimming and J lost 1 base, with 6 bases between them. The CDR3 spans 14 residues. The chain's CDR3 is CASSYSTANTEAFF. The DNA for the CDR3 is TGTGCCAGCAGTTACTCGACAGCGAACACTGAAGCTTTCTTT.

The genes are TRBV5-4 and TRBJ2-7; 9 positions agree with TRBD1. The J segment lost 2 bases and the V segment lost 3 bases, leaving 6 bases of the junction unmatched. This CDR3 contains 15 residues. Germline V CDR1 and CDR2: SGHNT, YYREEE (reference sequence). DNA for the CDR3: TGTGCCAGCAGCTGGGGACAGGGTGTTGCCTACGAGCAGTACTTC. Its protein is CASSWGQGVAYEQYF.

V gene TRBV12-5 combines with J gene TRBJ2-1; D not certain. Germline-derived CDR1 and CDR2 are LGHNT and FRNRAP. V was cut by 1 base and J by 8 bases, with 6 bases left in between. This CDR3 is built from 12 residues. The CDR3 DNA reads as TGTGCTAGTGGTTTGGATCTTCATGAGCAGTTCTTC. This encodes CASGLDLHEQFF.

A few counts support this clone. The CDR3 loop is CASSMGGSYNEQFF. The CDR3 DNA reads TGTGCCAGTAGTATGGGCGGGAGCTACAATGAGCAGTTCTTC. V and J are TRBV19 and TRBJ2-1; 7 bases fit TRBD2. Trimming cost V 3 bases and J 3 bases; bases outside gene matches: 2. Germline-derived CDR1 and CDR2 are LNHDA and SQIVND (reference sequence). The CDR3 spans 14 residues.

The V and J genes are TRBV28 and TRBJ1-1; unclear D gene. V was shortened by 3 bases and J by 6 bases, with 5 bases between the two germline ends. CDR1 is MDHEN and CDR2 is SYDVKM in the germline V gene. The CDR3 covers 11 residues. CDR3 DNA sequence: TGTGCCAGCAGTTTGAGTTCTGAAGCTTTCTTT. Encoded protein: CASSLSSEAFF.

V is TRBV6-1 and J is TRBJ2-3, with D possibly being TRBD1 (5 bases). Per the germline V gene, CDR1 is MNHNS and CDR2 is SASEGT. V was pared by 1 base and J by 2 bases, with 10 bases between. CDR3 size: 15 residues. The CDR3 loop reads CASSEVQGLTDTQYF. The CDR3 DNA is TGTGCCAGCAGTGAAGTCCAGGGCCTCACAGATACGCAGTATTTT.

This chain links TRBV13 with TRBJ1-1; D is unresolved. Germline CDR1 is PRHDT and CDR2 is FYEKMQ (reference sequence). The CDR3 length is 12 residues. V was pared by 5 bases and J by 8 bases, with 12 bases between. The CDR3 loop reads CASSRTAREAFF. The CDR3 nucleotides are TGTGCCAGCAGCCGTACGGCTAGGGAAGCTTTCTTT.

V and J are TRBV28 and TRBJ2-7, with D perhaps matching TRBD1 (7 bases). Deletions cut 3 bases from V and 6 bases from J, with 12 bases between. The length of the CDR3 is 13 residues. The germline CDR1 and CDR2 sequences are MDHEN and SYDVKM. CDR3 DNA: TGTGCCAGCAGTTTGGCGGGGACAGTCGAGCAGTACTTC. Translated: CASSLAGTVEQYF.

The V and J genes are TRBV4-3 and TRBJ2-1, with D unresolved. Germline values: CDR1 LGHNA, CDR2 YSLEER. CDR3 length: 16 residues. Trimming left V 0 bases short and J 8 bases short, with 17 bases between. Written as DNA, the CDR3 is TGCGCCAGCAGCCAAGAAATAACGTCCCCTGGGCATGAGCAGTTCTTC. Translation gives CASSQEITSPGHEQFF.

The V and J genes are TRBV5-1 and TRBJ2-3; 13 bases align to TRBD2. V lost 4 bases and J lost 2; bases outside the gene matches: 4. The germline V gene encodes CDR1 SGHRS and CDR2 YFSETQ. The CDR3 extends over 16 amino acids. This CDR3 is CASSPGLAGHTDTQYF. CDR3 nucleotides: TGCGCCAGCAGCCCGGGACTAGCGGGGCACACAGATACGCAGTATTTT.

This clone was seen a few times. This chain joins TRBV4-3 and TRBJ2-1; weak D call: TRBD2 (5 bases). The germline CDR1 and CDR2 sequences are LGHNA and YSLEER. Trimming pared 3 bases from V and 3 bases from J, leaving 18 bases between. The CDR3 spans 17 residues. CDR3 in amino acids: CASSHGSEAPGYNEQFF. Here the CDR3 DNA reads TGCGCCAGCAGCCATGGCTCGGAGGCCCCGGGCTACAATGAGCAGTTCTTC.

CDR3 in DNA: TGTGCCAGCAGCTTCGGTATAGCGGGGTCTGAGCAGTTCTTC. This codes for CASSFGIAGSEQFF. V is TRBV7-2 and J is TRBJ2-1; 8 bases fit TRBD2. The J segment lost 9 bases and the V segment lost 3 bases, leaving 7 bases of the junction unmatched. Looked up from germline, CDR1 is SGHTA and CDR2 is FQGNSA. The CDR3 runs 14 residues.

In this sample, this clone turned up a few times. This chain uses TRBV11-2 with TRBJ1-1; a weak D match, TRBD1 (5 bases). V lost 4 bases to trimming and J lost 0 bases, with 15 bases between them. The CDR3 sequence is 16 residues long. Germline CDR1 is SGHAT and CDR2 is FQNNGV. In DNA form, the CDR3 reads TGTGCCAGCAGCTACGATCCCCGGGACTTGAACACTGAAGCTTTCTTT. As protein: CASSYDPRDLNTEAFF. The variable domain in full, with the rest retrieved from reference TRBV11-2 and TRBJ1-1, is EAGVAQSPRYKIIEKRQSVAFWCNPISGHATLYWYQQILGQGPKLLIQFQNNGVVDDSQLPKDRFSAERLKGVDSTLKIQPAKLEDSAVYLCASSYDPRDLNTEAFFGQGTRLTVV.

Written as DNA, the CDR3 is TGTGCCAGCAGTGAAGCGGTTTCGCGGACAGGGCCAAACACCATATATTTT. It translates to CASSEAVSRTGPNTIYF. The V and J genes are TRBV6-1 and TRBJ1-3, with 8 positions matching TRBD1. V lost 0 bases and J lost 6; bases outside the gene matches: 10. The CDR3 has 17 residues. Germline CDR1 and CDR2: MNHNS and SASEGT.

V usage is TRBV6-1 and J usage is TRBJ2-4; 7 positions agree with TRBD2. CDR1 MNHNS and CDR2 SASEGT come from the germline V gene. V lost 3 bases, J lost 0 bases, and 2 bases stayed unmatched. The CDR3 covers 15 residues. The CDR3 region is CASSEGGIAKNIQYF. Here the CDR3 DNA reads TGTGCCAGCAGTGAGGGGGGGATAGCCAAAAACATTCAGTACTTC.

V and J are TRBV30 and TRBJ2-3; 7 bases agree with TRBD2. The CDR3 extends over 15 amino acids. Germline assignment: CDR1 GTSNPN and CDR2 SVGIG (reference sequence). V was clipped by 0 bases and J by 4 bases; unmatched bases: 7. The CDR3 spells CAWSVGTNGPDTQYF. The CDR3 nucleotides are TGTGCCTGGAGTGTTGGGACTAACGGACCAGATACGCAGTATTTT.

The rearrangement joins TRBV5-4 to TRBJ2-3; 8 bases fit TRBD1. This CDR3 is 16 amino acids long. V gave up 4 bases and J gave up 1 base; unmatched junction bases: 8. The V gene's germline CDR1 is SGHNT and CDR2 YYREEE (reference sequence). The CDR3, as DNA: TGTGCCAGCAGCGCCCCCCCGGGACAGGGCACAGATACGCAGTATTTT. Its translation: CASSAPPGQGTDTQYF.

The chain uses TRBV6-1 and TRBJ1-1, with D tentatively TRBD1 (5 bases). V gave up 6 bases and J gave up 2 bases, with 16 bases separating them. The CDR3 contains 15 residues. Germline V CDR1 and CDR2: MNHNS, SASEGT. The CDR3 is CASRRGGMVNTEAFF. CDR3 coding DNA: TGTGCCAGCAGACGGGGGGGGATGGTTAACACTGAAGCTTTCTTT.

The chain employs TRBV7-9 and TRBJ2-7; tentatively, D is TRBD2 (5 bases). Germline CDR1 reads SEHNR; CDR2 reads FQNEAQ (reference sequence). The CDR3 consists of 16 residues. Trimming removed 7 bases at V and 0 bases at J, with 19 bases between. The DNA for the CDR3 is TGTGCCAGCACCGCGTATCGTCGGGAAAGCTCCTACGAGCAGTACTTC. It encodes CASTAYRRESSYEQYF.